A selection of T cell receptor beta chains follows, all from one sample in a study of CD8 T cells in Susac syndrome. Via MiXCR, TCRdb re-called the immunoSEQ multiplex PCR reads, giving one row per CDR3 protein. The sample includes approximately 160,000 distinct CDR3 sequences, about 94% of them seen just once. Sample: CD4+ T cells from PBMCs. The receptor source for this set is a human donor in good health. The CDR3 runs from the conserved cysteine through the conserved F or W. The D gene is left open where the match is weak. Clone size, where shown, is once, few, many, or a class for clones that have expanded.

j_call	clone_size	cdr3_length	d_call	v_call	cdr3_nt	cdr3_aa
TRBJ1-6	once	14	TRBD1	TRBV19	TGTGCCAGTACCCGGGACAGGGATAATTCACCCCTCCACTTT	CASTRDRDNSPLHF
TRBJ1-2	.	15	.	TRBV27	TGTGCCAGCAGTCCCGCCAACACCAGGGGCTATGGCTACACCTTC	CASSPANTRGYGYTF
TRBJ2-7	.	14	TRBD2	TRBV7-2	TGTGCCAGCAGCGGTAGCGGGGGGGCTTACGAGCAGTACTTC	CASSGSGGAYEQYF
TRBJ2-2	.	11	.	TRBV11-2	TGTGCCAGCAGGGAGCGGGGGGAGCTGTTTTTT	CASRERGELFF
TRBJ2-2	.	16	.	TRBV6-5	TGTGCCAGCAGTTCCCCCACTTGGGTAGGCACCGGGGAGCTGTTTTTT	CASSSPTWVGTGELFF
TRBJ2-1	.	14	TRBD2	TRBV12-3/TRBV12-4	TGTGCCAGCAGTTTAACTAGCGGGGCTGGTGAGCAGTTCTTC	CASSLTSGAGEQFF
TRBJ2-5	.	13	TRBD1	TRBV30	TGTGCCTGGAGTATGGACAGGGGAGAGACCCAGTACTTC	CAWSMDRGETQYF
TRBJ1-2	.	15	.	TRBV7-8	TGTGCCAGCAGCTTAGAGGTACAGGGTAAAGTTGGCTACACCTTC	CASSLEVQGKVGYTF
TRBJ1-1	.	10	.	TRBV29-1	TGCAGCGTTTCCGACAGCGAAGCTTTCTTT	CSVSDSEAFF
TRBJ2-3	.	15	TRBD2	TRBV12-3/TRBV12-4	TGTGCCAGCAGGCCTGGGACTAGCCCGGAAGATACGCAGTATTTT	CASRPGTSPEDTQYF
TRBJ2-7	.	15	.	TRBV4-2	TGTGCCAGCACCCATCCCGTTGGGGGAGCCTACGAGCAGTACTTC	CASTHPVGGAYEQYF
TRBJ2-5	.	13	.	TRBV3-1	TGTGCCAGCACCGGATGGGGGGCGGAGACCCAGTACTTC	CASTGWGAETQYF
TRBJ1-2	.	12	.	TRBV15	TGTGCCACCAGCAGAGACATGGCCTCGGGCACCTTC	CATSRDMASGTF
TRBJ1-1	.	12	.	TRBV2	TGTGCCAGTAGCAGGGAGAAGACTGAAGCTTTCTTT	CASSREKTEAFF
TRBJ2-4	.	13	.	TRBV6-5	TGTGCCAGCAGTATGGTAGGGGGGAACATTCAGTACTTC	CASSMVGGNIQYF
TRBJ1-1	.	14	.	TRBV29-1	TGCAGCGTTGAAGGACAGGCTATGAACACTGAAGCTTTCTTT	CSVEGQAMNTEAFF
TRBJ1-6	.	12	.	TRBV29-1	TGCAGCGCAGCTTCAGGGGATTCACCCCTCCACTTT	CSAASGDSPLHF
TRBJ1-1	.	13	.	TRBV19	TGTGCCAGTAGTATCGGCCAGGGCACTGAAGCTTTCTTT	CASSIGQGTEAFF